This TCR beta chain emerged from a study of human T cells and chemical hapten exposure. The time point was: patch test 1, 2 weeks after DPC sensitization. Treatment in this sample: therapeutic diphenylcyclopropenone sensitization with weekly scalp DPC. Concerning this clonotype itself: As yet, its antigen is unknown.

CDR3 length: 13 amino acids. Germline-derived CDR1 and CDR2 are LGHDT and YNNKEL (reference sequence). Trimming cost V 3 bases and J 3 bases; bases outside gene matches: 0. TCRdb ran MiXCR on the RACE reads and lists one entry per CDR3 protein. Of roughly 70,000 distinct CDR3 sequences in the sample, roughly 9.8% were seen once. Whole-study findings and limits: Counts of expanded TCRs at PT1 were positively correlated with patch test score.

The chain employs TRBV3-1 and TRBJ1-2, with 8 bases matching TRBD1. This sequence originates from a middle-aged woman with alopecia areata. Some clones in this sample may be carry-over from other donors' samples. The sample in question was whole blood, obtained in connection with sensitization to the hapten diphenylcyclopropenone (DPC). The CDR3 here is CASSQTGDYGYTF. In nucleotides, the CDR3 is TGTGCCAGCAGCCAGACAGGGGACTATGGCTACACCTTC.